This T cell receptor (beta chain) was captured in a study of blood T cell repertoires in COVID-19. Study context: Whether acute or convalescent, the COVID-19 samples came from the United States, Italy and Spain.

The V gene lost 7 bases and the J gene lost 7 bases, with 17 bases spanning the gap. Germline values: CDR1 MNHEY, CDR2 SMNVEV (reference sequence). There are 15 residues in the CDR3. The data were produced by immunoSEQ multiplex PCR, yet TCRdb's version contains in-frame clones alone and is incomplete. The sample shows approximately 240,000 clones, approximately 86% of them seen only once. Individuals aged roughly 18 to 95 years were recruited from about two dozen US areas. Participants had their cohort set by participant-reported clinical history. The clonotype comes from a woman aged 30 to 39 with acute COVID-19. Sequencing used PBMCs or T cells enriched from blood (not recorded which). V and J are TRBV27 and TRBJ1-6, with D possibly being TRBD1 (6 bases). The CDR3 DNA sequence: TGTGCCAGCAAAACAGGGCCCTTGGGGAATTCACCCCTCCACTTT. Its protein product is CASKTGPLGNSPLHF.